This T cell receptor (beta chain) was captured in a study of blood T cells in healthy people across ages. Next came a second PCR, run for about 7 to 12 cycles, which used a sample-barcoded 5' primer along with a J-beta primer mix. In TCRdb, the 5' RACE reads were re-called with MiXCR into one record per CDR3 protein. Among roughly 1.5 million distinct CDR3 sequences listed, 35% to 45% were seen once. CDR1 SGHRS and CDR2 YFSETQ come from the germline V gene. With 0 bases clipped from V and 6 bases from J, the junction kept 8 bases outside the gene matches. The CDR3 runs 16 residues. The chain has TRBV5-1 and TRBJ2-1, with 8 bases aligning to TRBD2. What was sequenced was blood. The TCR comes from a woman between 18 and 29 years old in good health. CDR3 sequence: CASSLAPNGRANEQFF. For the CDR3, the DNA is TGCGCCAGCAGCTTGGCCCCTAACGGGAGGGCCAATGAGCAGTTCTTC. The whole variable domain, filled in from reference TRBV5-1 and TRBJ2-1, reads KAGVTQTPRYLIKTRGQQVTLSCSPISGHRSVSWYQQTPGQGLQFLFEYFSETQRNKGNFPGRFSGRQFSNSRSEMNVSTLELGDSALYLCASSLAPNGRANEQFFGPGTRLTVL.